The present TCR beta chain was sequenced within a study of blood T cell repertoires in COVID-19. Overall study: T cells, B-cell-depleted T cells, or PBMCs supplied cDNA or gDNA.

Generated by immunoSEQ multiplex PCR, the TCRdb table keeps only in-frame clones and is missing some. Of 210,000 or so clones in the sample, less than 85% were seen once. In this sample, this clone turned up a few times. Sequencing was done on a sample of peripheral blood. The receptor was isolated from a man aged 45-65 years who had recovered from COVID-19.

The CDR3 loop is CASSSGTGNLNTEAFF. In DNA form, the CDR3 reads TGTGCCAGTAGTTCCGGGACAGGGAACTTGAACACTGAAGCTTTCTTT. The chain carries TRBV19 and TRBJ1-1; TRBD1 matches 9 bases. V was clipped by 5 bases and J by 0 bases; unmatched bases: 7. The CDR3 loop spans 16 amino acids. Germline V gene sequence: CDR1 LNHDA, CDR2 SQIVND (reference sequence).